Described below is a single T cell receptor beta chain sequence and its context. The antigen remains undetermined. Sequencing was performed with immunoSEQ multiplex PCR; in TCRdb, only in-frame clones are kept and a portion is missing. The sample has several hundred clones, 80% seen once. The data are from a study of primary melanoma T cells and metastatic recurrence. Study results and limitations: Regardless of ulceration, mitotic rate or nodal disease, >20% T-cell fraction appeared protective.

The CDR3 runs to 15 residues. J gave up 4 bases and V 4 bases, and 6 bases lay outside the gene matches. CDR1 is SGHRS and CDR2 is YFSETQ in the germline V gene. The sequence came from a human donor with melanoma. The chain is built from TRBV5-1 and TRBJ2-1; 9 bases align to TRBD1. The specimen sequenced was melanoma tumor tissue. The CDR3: CASSPGTGFYNEQFF. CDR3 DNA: TGCGCCAGCAGCCCCGGGACAGGGTTTTACAATGAGCAGTTCTTC.